The 30 T cell receptor beta chains reported below all come from one sample, sequenced in a study of Graves' ophthalmopathy and Graves' hyperthyroidism. Beta-chain TCR CDR3 regions were amplified from RNA transcripts. Investigators did first-round RT-PCR with HTBI primers, then second-round multiplex PCR. From the multiplex PCR reads, TCRdb called clonotypes with MiXCR, one entry per CDR3 protein. The repertoire includes roughly 1.1 million distinct CDR3 sequences, roughly two fifths of them detected once, and around 10% sits in the top ten. The sequenced sample consisted of peripheral blood or thyroid tissue (not recorded which). The receptor set was obtained from an adult man with Graves' hyperthyroidism.

This chain links TRBV2 with TRBJ1-1; no definite D call. The germline V gene encodes CDR1 SNHLY and CDR2 FYNNEI. With 1 base removed from V and 11 bases from J, the gap between germline ends came to 8 bases. The CDR3 length is 11 residues. For the CDR3, the DNA is TGTGCCAGCAGTGAAGGGCGAGCCGCTTTCTTT. Its translation: CASSEGRAAFF.

Concerning this clonotype itself: One end of the junction fails to match germline, which may point to a read error. The genes are TRBV11-2 and TRBJ2-7; 9 bases match TRBD2. The CDR3 loop spans 15 amino acids. Germline V CDR1 and CDR2: SGHAT, FQNNGV. The CDR3, as DNA: TGCGCCAGCAGCCTGGGAGGACTAGCGAGCAACGAGCAGTACTTC. Translation gives CASSLGGLASNEQYF.

The chain combines TRBV2 with TRBJ1-4; the match to TRBD1 covers 7 bases. The junction had 4 bases not matched to a gene; V was cut back by 6 bases and J by 6 bases. Germline lookup yields CDR1 SNHLY and CDR2 FYNNEI. This CDR3 spans 13 amino acids. The CDR3 DNA follows: TGTGCCAGCAGCTTACAGGGGTATGAAAAACTGTTTTTT. Translation: CASSLQGYEKLFF.

This clonotype was counted a few times. The junction departs from germline at one end; a sequencing error may be responsible. The chain recombines TRBV5-1 with TRBJ2-7; the D is unclear. In germline, CDR1 is SGHRS, CDR2 YFSETQ. The CDR3 runs 16 residues. The DNA for the CDR3 is TGTGCCAGCAGCCTATGGGGTCAGGCGAGCTCCTACGAGCAGTACTTC. Amino acids: CASSLWGQASSYEQYF.

As regards this clonotype: A much larger clone is a single base away; this may be a read error. This chain links TRBV20-1 with TRBJ1-6; TRBD1 matches at 7 bases. V lost 6 bases to trimming and J lost 2 bases; unmatched junction nucleotides: 7. CDR1 and CDR2 (germline): DFQATT, SNEGSKA (reference sequence). The CDR3 sequence is 15 residues long. CDR3: CSAERGGPYNSPLHF. CDR3 sequence (DNA): TGCAGTGCCGAGAGAGGGGGCCCCTATAATTCACCCCTCCACTTT.

There are a few counts of this clonotype. This chain uses TRBV6-2 or TRBV6-3 with TRBJ1-2; the D gene is possibly TRBD1 (6 bases). V lost 4 bases, J lost 4 bases, and 16 bases lay in between. Per germline, CDR1 MNHEY and CDR2 SVGEGT. The CDR3 length is 15 residues. CDR3 sequence: CASSSTPGQVYGYTF. The CDR3 DNA sequence: TGTGCCAGCAGTTCCACTCCGGGACAAGTCTATGGCTACACCTTC.

With respect to this clonotype: One base away lies a much larger clone, so this may be a sequencing read error. The chain has TRBV19 and TRBJ1-2; no reliable D call. CDR1 LNHDA and CDR2 SQIVND come from the germline V gene (reference sequence). CDR3 length: 14 residues. The V and J ends lost 5 bases and 6 bases respectively, with 16 bases between them. DNA of the CDR3: TGTGCCAGTAGTGAGGTGGAGACTAGCGATGGCTACACCTTC. Protein: CASSEVETSDGYTF.

J is TRBJ1-2 and V is TRBV12-3 or TRBV12-4; D perhaps matches TRBD1 (6 bases). The CDR3 is 13 amino acids. Trimming took 5 bases from V and 8 from J, leaving 15 bases between them. CDR3 in amino acids: CASSTGQSTGYTF. Written as DNA, the CDR3 is TGTGCCAGCAGTACCGGACAGTCCACAGGCTACACCTTC.

About this clonotype itself: The germline gene is not matched at one end of the junction; a read error may be the cause. This chain links TRBV25-1 with TRBJ2-7; D ambiguous. The CDR3 spans 15 residues. Per the germline V gene, CDR1 is MGHDK and CDR2 is SYGVNS. CDR3 DNA: TGTGCCTGCAGTGCTCACGCCCGGAACGGCTACGAGCAGTACTTC. It yields the protein CACSAHARNGYEQYF.

The V call is TRBV6-2 or TRBV6-3, the J call TRBJ2-2, with D possibly matching TRBD2 (6 bases). The CDR3 covers 15 residues. CDR1 is MNHEY, CDR2 SVGEGT, per germline. Trimming cost V 4 bases and J 6 bases, with 15 bases left between them. The CDR3: CASSLTSGGPGELFF. The CDR3 DNA sequence: TGTGCCAGCAGTTTGACTAGTGGAGGACCCGGGGAGCTGTTTTTT.

This clonotype turned up a few times. This chain joins TRBV20-1 and TRBJ2-7; TRBD1 matches at 7 bases. This CDR3 is built from 13 residues. Germline values: CDR1 DFQATT, CDR2 SNEGSKA (reference sequence). Trimming removed 6 bases from V and 3 bases from J; junction bases left unmatched: 8. CDR3 bases: TGCAGTGCCAGGGGACAGATACACTACGAGCAGTACTTC. Translated, it gives CSARGQIHYEQYF.

This clonotype showed up many times. Here the CDR3 reads CSARSQTMMETQYF. CDR3 DNA sequence: TGCAGTGCTAGGTCCCAGACCATGATGGAGACCCAGTACTTC. This chain uses TRBV20-1 with TRBJ2-5; D uncertain. CDR1 is DFQATT, CDR2 SNEGSKA, per germline (reference sequence). The CDR3 has 14 amino acids. V was shortened by 3 bases and J by 5 bases, with 16 bases between the two germline ends.

There are many counts of this clonotype. The gene calls are TRBV6-5 and TRBJ1-5, with 12 bases identical to TRBD1. This CDR3 spans 15 amino acids. Germline V gene lookup returns CDR1 MNHEY and CDR2 SVGAGI. Trimming cost V 6 bases and J 5 bases; bases outside gene matches: 5. The CDR3 here is CASRAGTGGYQPQHF. The CDR3 DNA sequence: TGTGCCAGCAGAGCCGGGACAGGGGGCTATCAGCCCCAGCATTTT.

This clonotype has ten or more counts. V is TRBV15 and J is TRBJ2-7; D remains ambiguous. CDR1 is LNHNV, CDR2 YYDKDF, per germline (reference sequence). The CDR3 totals 15 residues. V was pared by 5 bases and J by 1 base, with 15 bases between. The DNA for the CDR3 is TGTGCCACCAGCTTGAGTGGATTTGGGTCCTACGAGCAGTACTTC. Its protein is CATSLSGFGSYEQYF.

Notes on this clonotype: This may stem from a read error, because a much larger clone lies one nucleotide away. Because it lacks the conserved phenylalanine or tryptophan at the end, this CDR3 is likely a read error. This sequence joins TRBV19 and TRBJ2-7, with 14 bases matching TRBD2. The CDR3 covers 14 residues. Germline CDR1 is LNHDA and CDR2 is SQIVND (reference sequence). J lost 6 bases, V lost 7 bases, and 5 bases had no gene match. The chain's CDR3 is CASIGTSGSSEQYL. CDR3 nucleotide sequence: TGTGCCAGTATAGGGACTAGCGGGAGCTCCGAGCAGTACCTC.

This clonotype showed up many times. The chain combines TRBV20-1 with TRBJ1-2; no definite D call. The germline gives CDR1 DFQATT, CDR2 SNEGSKA (reference sequence). Trimming took 2 bases from V and 0 from J, leaving 7 bases between them. CDR3 size: 13 residues. The chain's CDR3 is CSARRAPNYGYTF. CDR3 DNA sequence: TGCAGTGCTAGACGGGCCCCTAACTATGGCTACACCTTC.

V gene TRBV20-1 combines with J gene TRBJ2-5; a possible D gene is TRBD2 (5 bases). Germline V gives CDR1 DFQATT, CDR2 SNEGSKA (reference sequence). V was clipped by 6 bases and J by 0 bases, with 8 bases between them. The CDR3 contains 12 residues. The CDR3, as DNA: TGCAGTGCCGCAGCGGACCAAGAGACCCAGTACTTC. It encodes CSAAADQETQYF.

This clonotype was seen ten or more times. This chain links TRBV9 with TRBJ1-6; D call uncertain. This CDR3 is built from 14 residues. The germline CDR1 and CDR2 sequences are SGDLS and YYNGEE. Trimming removed 0 bases at V and 8 bases at J, with 9 bases between. The CDR3 nucleotides read TGTGCCAGCAGCGTAGGAAGTGGGGATTCACCCCTCCACTTT. Amino acid sequence: CASSVGSGDSPLHF.

This clonotype has more than one count but fewer than ten. The chain carries TRBV27 and TRBJ1-2; 9 bases agree with TRBD1. Germline V CDR1 and CDR2: MNHEY, SMNVEV (reference sequence). This CDR3 is 15 amino acids long. The ends lost 6 bases at V and 8 bases at J; junction bases unmatched: 13. In DNA, the CDR3 is TGTGCCAGCAGCTCAGGGGCACAGGGGGCAGGAGGCTACACCTTC. Translated: CASSSGAQGAGGYTF.

This chain connects TRBV29-1 to TRBJ1-1; D is possibly TRBD1 (6 bases). Germline values: CDR1 SQVTM, CDR2 ANQGSEA. CDR3 length: 13 residues. Trimming pared 4 bases from V and 5 bases from J, leaving 14 bases between. In nucleotides, the CDR3 is TGCAGCGTTGGGGACATCGGAGGGACTGAAGCTTTCTTT. Translating gives CSVGDIGGTEAFF.

The genes are TRBV7-2 and TRBJ2-7, with 8 bases matching TRBD1. Germline V gives CDR1 SGHTA, CDR2 FQGNSA. The CDR3 totals 14 residues. J was trimmed by 7 bases and V by 1 base; bases with no gene match: 6. The CDR3 sequence: CASSLDRGFNEQYF. The CDR3 nucleotides are TGTGCCAGCAGCTTAGACAGGGGGTTCAATGAGCAGTACTTC.

The V and J genes are TRBV25-1 and TRBJ1-1, with D possibly matching TRBD1 (5 bases). V dropped 2 bases and J dropped 9 bases, with 16 bases sitting between them. This CDR3 region has 14 residues. Germline V CDR1 and CDR2: MGHDK, SYGVNS. The CDR3 bases are TGTGCCAGCAGTGAACTTGGGGGGACCCAGAAAGCTTTCTTT. This sequence encodes CASSELGGTQKAFF. Full variable domain (outside the CDR3, taken from reference TRBV25-1 and TRBJ1-1): EADIYQTPRYLVIGTGKKITLECSQTMGHDKMYWYQQDPGMELHLIHYSYGVNSTEKGDLSSESTVSRIRTEHFPLTLESARPSHTSQYLCASSELGGTQKAFFGQGTRLTVV.

This chain connects TRBV10-3 to TRBJ2-2; TRBD1 agrees at 7 bases. Germline trimming cut 10 bases from V and 6 bases from J; bases unmatched to any gene: 11. The V gene's germline CDR1 is ENHRY and CDR2 SYGVKD. The CDR3 runs to 14 residues. The CDR3 here is CASHTTGFSGELFF. The DNA for the CDR3 is TGTGCCAGCCACACGACAGGGTTCTCCGGGGAGCTGTTTTTT.

This clonotype was recorded at least ten times. Relative to the germline gene, one junction end is altered; a read error may explain this. The V gene is TRBV12-3 or TRBV12-4, the J gene TRBJ1-2; 7 bases match TRBD1. There are 14 residues in the CDR3. CDR3 nucleotide sequence: TGCGCCAGCAGCCAAGGGACAGCAAACTATGGCTACACCTTC. Amino acid sequence: CASSQGTANYGYTF.

This clonotype was counted at least ten times. This chain connects TRBV12-3 or TRBV12-4 to TRBJ1-6, with TRBD1 matching 8 bases. The CDR3 contains 15 residues. With V trimmed by 5 bases and J by 9 bases, 9 bases remained unmatched. CDR3 amino acids: CASSPRGRVPSPLHF. The CDR3 DNA follows: TGTGCCAGCAGTCCCAGGGGGCGCGTGCCTTCACCCCTCCACTTT.

In its sample, this clonotype was seen a few times. This chain uses TRBV13 with TRBJ1-6; D is undetermined. The V gene's germline CDR1 is PRHDT and CDR2 FYEKMQ (reference sequence). The CDR3 consists of 13 residues. V gave up 5 bases and J gave up 7 bases, with 9 bases separating them. The CDR3 sequence: CASSDTRNSPLHF. The CDR3, as DNA: TGTGCCAGCAGCGACACGAGGAATTCACCCCTCCACTTT.

DNA of the CDR3: TGTGCCAGCAGTGAAGGCGGGGACGGCGGGGAGCTGTTTTTT. Amino acid sequence: CASSEGGDGGELFF. This sequence joins TRBV25-1 and TRBJ2-2; weak D call: TRBD2 (6 bases). The CDR3 is made up of 14 amino acids. V gave up 2 bases and J gave up 7 bases, with 11 bases separating them. Germline loops: CDR1 MGHDK, CDR2 SYGVNS.

This clonotype has more than one count but fewer than ten. The chain couples TRBV6-2 or TRBV6-3 to TRBJ1-3; D unresolved. The CDR3 covers 16 residues. Looked up from germline, CDR1 is MNHEY and CDR2 is SVGEGT. Trimming shortened V by 0 bases and J by 0 bases, and 9 bases separated the two germline ends. The CDR3 bases are TGTGCCAGCAGTTACTCGAAGCTCTTCTCTGGAAACACCATATATTTT. Protein sequence: CASSYSKLFSGNTIYF.

The chain joins TRBV20-1 to TRBJ2-5, with no clear D. Deletions cut 7 bases from V and 5 bases from J, with 17 bases between. Germline V CDR1 and CDR2: DFQATT, SNEGSKA (reference sequence). CDR3 length: 13 amino acids. The CDR3 DNA reads TGCAGTGTTCTTACAGCGAGGTCGGAGACCCAGTACTTC. Translated, it gives CSVLTARSETQYF.

The chain uses TRBV20-1 and TRBJ2-5; maybe TRBD2 (7 bases). Germline V gene data show CDR1 as DFQATT and CDR2 as SNEGSKA (reference sequence). The CDR3 spans 18 residues. V lost 0 bases and J 0 bases, leaving 20 bases between the germline ends. For the CDR3, the DNA is TGCAGTGCTAGAGATCGGGCGGGGGCCCGGCCCGACCAAGAGACCCAGTACTTC. It codes for CSARDRAGARPDQETQYF.